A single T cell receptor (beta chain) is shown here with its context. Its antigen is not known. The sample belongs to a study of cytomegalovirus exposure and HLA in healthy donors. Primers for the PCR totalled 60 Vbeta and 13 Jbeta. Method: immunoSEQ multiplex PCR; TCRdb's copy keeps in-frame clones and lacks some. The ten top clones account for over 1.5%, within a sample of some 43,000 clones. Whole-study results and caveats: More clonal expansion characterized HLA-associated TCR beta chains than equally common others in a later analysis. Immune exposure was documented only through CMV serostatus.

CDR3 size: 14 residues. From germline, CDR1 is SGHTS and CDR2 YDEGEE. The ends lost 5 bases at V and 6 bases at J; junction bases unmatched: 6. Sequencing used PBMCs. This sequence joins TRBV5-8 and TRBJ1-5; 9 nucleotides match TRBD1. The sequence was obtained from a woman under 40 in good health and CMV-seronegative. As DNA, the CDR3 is TGTGCCAGCAGACAGACAGGGGGAGGTCAGCCCCAGCATTTT. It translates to CASRQTGGGQPQHF.